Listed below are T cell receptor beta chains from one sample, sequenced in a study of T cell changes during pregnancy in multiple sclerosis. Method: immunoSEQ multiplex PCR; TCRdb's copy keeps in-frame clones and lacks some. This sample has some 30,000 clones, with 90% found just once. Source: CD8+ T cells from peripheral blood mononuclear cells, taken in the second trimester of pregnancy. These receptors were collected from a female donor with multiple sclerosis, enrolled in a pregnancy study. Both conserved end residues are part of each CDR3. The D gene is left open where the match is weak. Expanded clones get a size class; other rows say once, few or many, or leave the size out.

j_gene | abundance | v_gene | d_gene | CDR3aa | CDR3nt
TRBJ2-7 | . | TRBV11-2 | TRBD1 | CASSQATGVFYEQYF | TGTGCCAGCAGCCAAGCGACAGGGGTTTTCTACGAGCAGTACTTC
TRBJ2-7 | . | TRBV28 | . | CASSLRLEAYEQYF | TGTGCCAGCAGTCTCAGGTTGGAGGCGTACGAGCAGTACTTC
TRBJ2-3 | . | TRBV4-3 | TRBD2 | CASSQIAGSTDTQYF | TGCGCCAGCAGCCAAATAGCGGGAAGCACAGATACGCAGTATTTT
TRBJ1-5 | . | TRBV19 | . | CASSPGTPSNQPQHF | TGTGCCAGTAGTCCTGGGACTCCTAGCAATCAGCCCCAGCATTTT
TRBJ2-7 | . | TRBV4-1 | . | CASSQYWTVSYEQYF | TGCGCCAGCAGCCAATACTGGACAGTAAGTTACGAGCAGTACTTC
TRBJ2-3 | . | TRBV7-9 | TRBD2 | CASSPREADTQYF | TGTGCCAGCAGCCCCCGGGAGGCAGATACGCAGTATTTT
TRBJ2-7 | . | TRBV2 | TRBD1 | CASSERTGVSSYEQYF | TGTGCCAGCAGTGAACGGACAGGGGTCAGCTCCTACGAGCAGTACTTC
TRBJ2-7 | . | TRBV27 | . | CASMQAGTYEQYF | TGTGCCAGCATGCAAGCGGGTACCTACGAGCAGTACTTC
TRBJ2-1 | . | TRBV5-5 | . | CASSLAGVNEQFF | TGTGCCAGCAGCTTGGCCGGTGTGAATGAGCAGTTCTTC
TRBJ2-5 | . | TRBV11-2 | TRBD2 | CASSLLISGMETQYF | TGTGCCAGCAGCTTATTGATTAGCGGGATGGAGACCCAGTACTTC
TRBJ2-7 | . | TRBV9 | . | CASIILQGYEQYF | TGTGCCAGCATTATCTTGCAGGGCTACGAGCAGTACTTC
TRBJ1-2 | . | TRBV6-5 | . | CASSATELNGYTF | TGTGCCAGCAGTGCTACCGAGTTAAATGGCTACACCTTC
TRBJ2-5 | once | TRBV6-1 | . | CASRERGGSEETQYF | TGTGCCAGCAGGGAAAGGGGTGGAAGCGAAGAGACCCAGTACTTC
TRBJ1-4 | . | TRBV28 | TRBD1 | CASRDHRDRFEKLFF | TGTGCCAGCAGGGACCACCGGGACAGATTTGAAAAACTGTTTTTT
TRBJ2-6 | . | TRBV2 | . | CASSVLVLTDISNSGANVLTF | TGTGCCAGCAGTGTCTTGGTGTTGACGGACATCTCCAACTCTGGGGCCAACGTCCTGACTTTC
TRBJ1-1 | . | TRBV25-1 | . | CASSGQKTLEPTEAFF | TGTGCCAGCAGTGGACAAAAAACTTTAGAGCCCACTGAAGCTTTCTTT
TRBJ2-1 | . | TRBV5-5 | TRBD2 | CASSFRTGTSDYNEQFF | TGTGCCAGCAGCTTCCGCACCGGGACTAGCGACTACAATGAGCAGTTCTTC
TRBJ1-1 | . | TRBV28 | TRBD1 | CASSSIQGLGTEAFF | TGTGCCAGCAGCTCCATACAGGGGTTGGGCACTGAAGCTTTCTTT
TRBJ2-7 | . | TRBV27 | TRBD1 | CASSLPGTGFAEQYF | TGTGCCAGCAGTTTGCCCGGGACAGGGTTCGCCGAGCAGTACTTC
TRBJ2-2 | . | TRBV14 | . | CASSPLAVNTGELFF | TGTGCCAGCAGCCCTTTAGCGGTCAACACCGGGGAGCTGTTTTTT
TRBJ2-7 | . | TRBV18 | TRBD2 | CASSPRPSGLYEQYF | TGTGCCAGCTCACCTAGACCTAGCGGGCTCTACGAGCAGTACTTC
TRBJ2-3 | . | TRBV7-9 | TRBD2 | CASSSGLAGLTDTQYF | TGTGCCAGCAGCTCGGGACTAGCGGGGCTCACAGATACGCAGTATTTT
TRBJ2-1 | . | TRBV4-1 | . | CASSQDRDSGNEQFF | TGCGCCAGCAGCCAAGATCGGGACTCCGGCAATGAGCAGTTCTTC
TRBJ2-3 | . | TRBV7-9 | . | CASSSRVMDTQYF | TGTGCCAGCAGCTCCAGGGTCATGGATACGCAGTATTTT